This T cell receptor beta chain emerged from a study of cytomegalovirus exposure and HLA in healthy donors. Germline values: CDR1 SGDLS, CDR2 YYNGEE. Trimming removed 0 bases from V and 8 bases from J; junction bases left unmatched: 9. This CDR3 is built from 16 residues. Amplification used 60 Vbeta primers and 13 Jbeta primers. Profiled with immunoSEQ multiplex PCR; TCRdb holds only in-frame clones, not every one. The sample shows 100,000 to 150,000 clones, 65% to 80% of them seen only once. The TCR originated in a woman between 40 and 55 years old in good health and CMV-seronegative. V is TRBV9 and J is TRBJ2-3; TRBD2 aligns across 10 bases. The specimen sequenced was PBMCs. CDR3 residues: CASSVVKGLAKATQYF. For the CDR3, the DNA is TGTGCCAGCAGCGTAGTTAAGGGACTAGCGAAGGCTACGCAGTATTTT. The full variable domain, rest sourced from reference TRBV9 and TRBJ2-3, is DSGVTQTPKHLITATGQRVTLRCSPRSGDLSVYWYQQSLDQGLQFLIQYYNGEERAKGNILERFSAQQFPDLHSELNLSSLELGDSALYFCASSVVKGLAKATQYFGPGTRLTVL.